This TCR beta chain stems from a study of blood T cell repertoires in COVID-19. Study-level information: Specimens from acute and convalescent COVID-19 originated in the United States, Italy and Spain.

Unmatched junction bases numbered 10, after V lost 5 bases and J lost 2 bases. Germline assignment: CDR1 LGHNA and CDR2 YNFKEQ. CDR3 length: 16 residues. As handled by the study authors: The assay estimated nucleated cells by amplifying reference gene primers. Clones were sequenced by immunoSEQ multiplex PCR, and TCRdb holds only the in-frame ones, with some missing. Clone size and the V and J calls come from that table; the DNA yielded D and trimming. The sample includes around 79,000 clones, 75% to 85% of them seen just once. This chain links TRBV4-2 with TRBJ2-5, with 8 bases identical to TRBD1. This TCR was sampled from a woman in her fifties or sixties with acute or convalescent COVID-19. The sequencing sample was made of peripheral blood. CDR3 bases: TGTGCCAGCAGCGAGGGAACAGGGGGGAATCAAGAGACCCAGTACTTC. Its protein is CASSEGTGGNQETQYF.